This TCR beta chain derives from a study of beta chain features in type 1 diabetes (dated by TCRdb to 2017 to 2018). Describing the broader study: Patients and healthy donors did not differ in mean age, gender distribution, total cell number or subset yield. A total of around 110,000,000 sorted cells were examined across all samples, and a strong correlation was observed between cell number per subset and RNA yield. In the study, TCRB repertoires of sorted circulating CD4+ T cell subsets from recently diagnosed type 1 diabetes patients were compared with those of matched healthy donors. Regulatory and stem cell-like memory subsets were isolated from only 8 patients and about 8 healthy donors, whereas naive and central memory subsets came from all 30 or so donors. The investigation overall reported the following: Shorter templates might have been favored by PCR, but patient and control samples were amplified and corrected together, so both groups would have been affected equally by any skew. Because the HLA sub-analyses included only small numbers of individuals, any influence of HLA type on TCRB rearrangement was left unresolved. Sequencing cDNA rather than genomic DNA could over-represent highly expressing activated cells, although activation and CD3 levels did not differ between groups. The naive, central memory and regulatory TCRB repertoires appeared to resemble one another more closely among patients than among healthy donors. Patients with type 1 diabetes made fewer insertions and deleted more nucleotides at VDJ recombination sites, implying thymic rearrangement abnormalities. A moderate but significant shortening of TCRB CDR3 length was observed in type 1 diabetes patients in all four CD4+ subsets.

Each donor gave one peripheral blood draw, about 110 mL on average, collected into heparinised tubes. A BD FACSAria II was used to sort naive, central memory, regulatory and stem cell-like memory CD4+ T cells with a panel that included CD45RO, CCR7, CD25, CD127, CD95 and CD27. Purity was above 98% for every sorted population. PBMCs were isolated immediately by Lymphoprep density gradient centrifugation and stained directly without culture. So that batch effects would be minimized, each experiment stained and sorted samples in pairs, pairing one healthy donor with one patient. About this clone itself: The clone's antigen remains unknown. The input lacks base qualities; no much larger clone sits a single base away.

The High Capacity cDNA Reverse Transcription Kit was used to reverse transcribe all of the isolated RNA, meaning that expressed TCRB transcripts were what got sequenced. Deep immunoSEQ sequencing was performed on naive, central memory and regulatory T cell samples, with an average of roughly 3.6 million total reads per sample. Sorted cells were lysed in RLT buffer and RNA was extracted with DNase-treated RNeasy Micro or Mini kits, depending on cell number. To prevent cross-contamination, every cell subset was processed on its own, while patient and healthy donor samples were processed together. The immunoSEQ multiplex PCR was used to amplify TCRB sequences from cDNA, yielding 87-bp fragments that span the CDR3 region. Sequencing of the amplicons was done on the Illumina HiSeq platform. The paper's data handling went like this. Synthetic template baselines were used to correct PCR bias computationally, reads within Hamming distance 2 were collapsed, and singletons that could not be merged were discarded. Reads were aligned to IMGT to assign V, D and J genes, CDR3 length, and insertions or deletions at six rearrangement sites. Within each subset, clonotype counts were normalized to sorted cell number, and only after that were true diversity and Gini coefficients computed with the tcR R package. The overlap coefficient, calculated on TCRB nucleotide sequences, was used to quantify repertoire sharing. Out-of-frame TCRB sequences from naive cells were analyzed as a proxy for the pre-selection repertoire. Imported from immuneACCESS, the table was reduced by TCRdb to in-frame sequences with V and J called. These copies leave out some clones; in studies compared against another copy, an unresolved V gene accounts for under half, and the cause of the remainder is not known. V and J calls and clone size follow that table, whereas D and trimming were derived from the DNA. The sample table holds 400,000 or so clones, of which around 13% were seen once. The ten largest clonotypes hold 0.008% to 0.011% of the sample.

V trim: 6 bases; J trim: 5 bases; unmatched bases: 8. Spanning cysteine to phenylalanine, the CDR3 consists of 15 amino acids. CDR3 DNA only is kept here, 45 bases in frame from base 1. Looking up the germline V gene yields CDR1 MNHEY and CDR2 SVGAGI. The sequence is built from TRBV6-5 and TRBJ2-7, with 12 bases matching TRBD1. The sequence was obtained from a woman younger than 30 with type 1 diabetes. Material: naive CD4+ T cells from blood. The sample's cell subset or site label, in plain terms: true naive CD4+ T cells. The CDR3 in this case is CASRRDRGHVDEQYF. In nucleotide form, the sequence is TGTGCCAGCAGGCGGGACAGGGGGCACGTCGACGAGCAGTACTTC.